This paragraph reports one TCR beta chain. The data derive from a study of blood T cell repertoires in COVID-19. About the study: Whether acute or convalescent, the COVID-19 samples came from the United States, Italy and Spain. Sample material is recorded as cDNA or gDNA derived from T cells, B-cell-depleted T cells, or PBMCs.

As handled by the study authors: Amplification of reference gene primers was used by the study to estimate nucleated cell counts. Some clones are missing from TCRdb's copy, which holds only in-frame ones; the method was immunoSEQ multiplex PCR. V and J calls and clone size are those listed in that table; D and trimming were worked out from the DNA. Of about 110,000 clones in the sample, 75% to 90% were seen once. Trimming took 3 bases from V and 4 from J, leaving 9 bases between them. CDR3 length: 14 residues. CDR1 and CDR2 from the germline V gene are MNHEY and SVGAGI. The origin of this receptor is a man aged 65 to 79 with acute or convalescent COVID-19. The sample comprised peripheral blood. The V call is TRBV6-5, the J call TRBJ2-2, with D uncertain. The CDR3 reads CASSYPSSTGELFF. The DNA for the CDR3 is TGTGCCAGCAGTTATCCATCATCCACCGGGGAGCTGTTTTTT.